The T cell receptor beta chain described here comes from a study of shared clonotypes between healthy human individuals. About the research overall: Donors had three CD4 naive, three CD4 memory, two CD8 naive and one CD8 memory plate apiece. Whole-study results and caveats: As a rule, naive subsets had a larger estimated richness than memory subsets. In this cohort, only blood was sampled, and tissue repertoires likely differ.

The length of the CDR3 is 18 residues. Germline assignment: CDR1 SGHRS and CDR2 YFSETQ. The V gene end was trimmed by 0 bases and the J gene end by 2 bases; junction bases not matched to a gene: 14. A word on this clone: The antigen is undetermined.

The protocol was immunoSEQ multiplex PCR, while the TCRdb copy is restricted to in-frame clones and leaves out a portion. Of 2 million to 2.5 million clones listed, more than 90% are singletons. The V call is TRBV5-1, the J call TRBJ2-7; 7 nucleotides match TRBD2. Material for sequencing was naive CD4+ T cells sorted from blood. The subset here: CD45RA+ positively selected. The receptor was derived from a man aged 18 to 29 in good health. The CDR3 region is CASSLAPSGRELPYEQYF. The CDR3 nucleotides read TGCGCCAGCAGCTTGGCTCCTTCAGGGAGGGAGTTGCCCTACGAGCAGTACTTC. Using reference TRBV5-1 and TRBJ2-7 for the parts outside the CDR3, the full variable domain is KAGVTQTPRYLIKTRGQQVTLSCSPISGHRSVSWYQQTPGQGLQFLFEYFSETQRNKGNFPGRFSGRQFSNSRSEMNVSTLELGDSALYLCASSLAPSGRELPYEQYFGPGTRLTVT.